The sequence of this T cell receptor (beta chain) was determined in a study of blood T cell repertoires in COVID-19. Turning to the study itself: Sites in the United States, Italy and Spain provided acute and convalescent COVID-19 samples.

Sequenced by immunoSEQ multiplex PCR; TCRdb stores in-frame clones only, minus some. This table holds about 190,000 clones, around 90% found once. With 5 bases removed from V and 3 bases from J, the gap between germline ends came to 11 bases. Germline CDR1 SEHNR, CDR2 FQNEAQ (reference sequence). CDR3 size: 14 residues. Sequencing was carried out using peripheral blood. This sequence joins TRBV7-9 and TRBJ1-3, with D perhaps TRBD1 (5 bases). This receptor was identified in a middle-aged man with acute or convalescent COVID-19. CDR3 residues: CASSRGSLGNTIYF. CDR3 DNA sequence: TGTGCCAGCAGCCGGGGGTCCCTTGGAAACACCATATATTTT. The whole variable domain, filled in from reference TRBV7-9 and TRBJ1-3, reads DTGVSQNPRHKITKRGQNVTFRCDPISEHNRLYWYRQTLGQGPEFLTYFQNEAQLEKSRLLSDRFSAERPKGSFSTLEIQRTEQGDSAMYLCASSRGSLGNTIYFGEGSWLTVV.